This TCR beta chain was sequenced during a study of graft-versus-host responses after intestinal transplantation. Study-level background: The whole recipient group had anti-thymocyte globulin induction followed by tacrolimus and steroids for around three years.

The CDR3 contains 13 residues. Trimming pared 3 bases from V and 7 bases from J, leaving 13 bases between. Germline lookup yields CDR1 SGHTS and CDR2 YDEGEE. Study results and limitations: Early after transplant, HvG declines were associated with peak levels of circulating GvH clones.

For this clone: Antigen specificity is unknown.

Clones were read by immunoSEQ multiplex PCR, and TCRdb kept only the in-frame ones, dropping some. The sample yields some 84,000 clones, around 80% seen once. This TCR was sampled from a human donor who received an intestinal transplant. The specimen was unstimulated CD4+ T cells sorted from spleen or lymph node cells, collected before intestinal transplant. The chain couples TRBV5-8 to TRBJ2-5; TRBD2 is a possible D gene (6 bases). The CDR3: CASSSLGRTTQYF. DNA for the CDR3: TGTGCCAGCAGCTCCCTAGGGAGGACGACCCAGTACTTC.